What follows describes a single T cell receptor beta chain. Its antigen is not identified. These data are taken from a study of PD-1 blockade in classical Hodgkin lymphoma. Sequenced by immunoSEQ multiplex PCR; TCRdb stores in-frame clones only, minus some. The sample lists around 39,000 clones, about 80% occurring once. The patients all showed relapse after autologous stem cell transplantation, while their brentuximab vedotin exposure varied. This CDR3 is built from 15 residues. Trimming took 4 bases from V and 5 from J; bases not matched to a gene: 10. Germline lookup yields CDR1 SGHTA and CDR2 FQGTGA. The study, taken as a whole, reports: Healthy donors reportedly exceeded newly diagnosed patients in baseline TCR diversity. Excluded were patients who started nivolumab under 1 year after ASCT, a group that had lower diversity. The study found complete responders had baseline diversity similar to newly diagnosed patients.

Source: peripheral blood mononuclear cells (PBMCs), taken before the second cycle of nivolumab. The source of this sequence is a human donor with classical Hodgkin lymphoma. V is TRBV7-3 and J is TRBJ2-5, with TRBD2 matching over 7 bases. The chain's CDR3 is CASSSLGGGPETQYF. The CDR3 nucleotides are TGTGCCAGCAGCTCCCTTGGCGGGGGTCCGGAGACCCAGTACTTC.